The 18 T cell receptor beta chains below were found in one sample sequenced in a study of Tregs in tolerant kidney transplant recipients. Using immunoSEQ multiplex PCR, the repertoire was profiled, and TCRdb retains in-frame clones only, with some absent. The table shows about 110,000 clones, with around 87% occurring only once. The source material was CD4+ T cells from blood, sampled before the transplant. The origin of the receptors is a human donor who received a combined kidney and bone marrow transplant.

The chain couples TRBV6-5 to TRBJ2-1; TRBD2 is a possible D gene (5 bases). The CDR3 runs to 12 residues. Trimming took off 2 bases at V and 7 bases at J, with 6 bases between the two ends. The V gene's germline CDR1 is MNHEY and CDR2 SVGAGI. CDR3 loop: CASSYRRNEQFF. The CDR3 DNA reads TGTGCCAGCAGTTACCGGAGGAATGAGCAGTTCTTC.

The chain couples TRBV6-5 to TRBJ1-4; TRBD1 matches 7 bases. V was pared by 10 bases and J by 7 bases, with 9 bases of the junction left unmatched. The germline CDR1 and CDR2 sequences are MNHEY and SVGAGI. The length of the CDR3 is 13 residues. CDR3 region: CATTDRDGEKLFF. In nucleotides, the CDR3 is TGTGCCACCACAGACAGGGATGGTGAAAAACTGTTTTTT.

In this sample, this clone turned up once. This sequence joins TRBV28 and TRBJ1-5; a weak D match, TRBD1 (6 bases). The CDR3 contains 14 residues. Germline V lookup: CDR1 MDHEN, CDR2 SYDVKM. Trimming took off 4 bases at V and 1 base at J, with 8 bases between the two ends. In DNA, the CDR3 is TGTGCCAGCAGTTATCAGGGGAGCAATCAGCCCCAGCATTTT. Protein product: CASSYQGSNQPQHF. Drawing the rest from reference TRBV28 and TRBJ1-5, the complete variable domain is DVKVTQSSRYLVKRTGEKVFLECVQDMDHENMFWYRQDPGLGLRLIYFSYDVKMKEKGDIPEGYSVSREKKERFSLILESASTNQTSMYLCASSYQGSNQPQHFGDGTRLSIL.

J is TRBJ2-5 and V is TRBV28; the D gene is possibly TRBD2 (6 bases). Germline CDR1 reads MDHEN; CDR2 reads SYDVKM. V was cut by 3 bases and J by 3 bases, with 8 bases left in between. CDR3 length: 13 amino acids. Written as DNA, the CDR3 is TGTGCCAGCAGTTTTAGCGGAAAAGAGACCCAGTACTTC. Amino acid sequence: CASSFSGKETQYF.

This chain uses TRBV7-2 with TRBJ2-7; 7 bases match TRBD2. Germline V lookup: CDR1 SGHTA, CDR2 FQGNSA. V dropped 1 base and J dropped 0; count of bases not matched to a gene: 3. CDR3 length: 15 residues. Here the CDR3 reads CASSLVRGSSYEQYF. The CDR3, as DNA: TGTGCCAGCAGCTTAGTCCGCGGGAGCTCCTACGAGCAGTACTTC. Supplemented by reference TRBV7-2 and TRBJ2-7, the full variable domain reads GAGVSQSPSNKVTEKGKDVELRCDPISGHTALYWYRQSLGQGLEFLIYFQGNSAPDKSGLPSDRFSAERTGGSVSTLTIQRTQQEDSAVYLCASSLVRGSSYEQYFGPGTRLTVT.

V gene TRBV18 combines with J gene TRBJ1-3, with D unclear. Trimming took 4 bases from V and 6 from J, leaving 10 bases between them. The CDR3 runs to 13 residues. Germline CDR1 is KGHSH and CDR2 is LQKENI. The CDR3 nucleotides read TGTGCCAGCTCACTAGCGGGCACAAACACCATATATTTT. Translating it yields CASSLAGTNTIYF.

CDR3 sequence (DNA): TGTGCCAGCAGCCCGCGGGAAGGGCTGGGTGAGCAGTACTTC. Translated: CASSPREGLGEQYF. The V gene is TRBV7-2, the J gene TRBJ2-7; D might be TRBD2 (6 bases). CDR1 is SGHTA and CDR2 is FQGNSA in the germline V gene. The CDR3 sequence is 14 residues long. The germline V and J ends were trimmed by 5 bases and 7 bases, with 18 bases remaining between them. Based on the CDR3 plus reference TRBV7-2 and TRBJ2-7, the full variable domain is GAGVSQSPSNKVTEKGKDVELRCDPISGHTALYWYRQSLGQGLEFLIYFQGNSAPDKSGLPSDRFSAERTGGSVSTLTIQRTQQEDSAVYLCASSPREGLGEQYFGPGTRLTVT.

The CDR3 DNA reads as TGTGCCAGCAGCGGACTAGCGAGCTCCTACAATGAGCAGTTCTTC. As protein: CASSGLASSYNEQFF. The gene calls are TRBV6-5 and TRBJ2-1; TRBD2 agrees at 9 bases. V shed 6 bases and J 0 bases; nucleotides not matched to a gene: 3. The V gene's germline CDR1 is MNHEY and CDR2 SVGAGI. The CDR3 is 15 amino acids.

The chain recombines TRBV5-1 with TRBJ1-1; D gene unclear. V lost 1 base and J lost 3, with 10 bases in between. This CDR3 has 14 residues. The V gene's germline CDR1 is SGHRS and CDR2 YFSETQ. The CDR3, as DNA: TGCGCCAGCAGCTTGTCCGGGAGGGACACTGAAGCTTTCTTT. Translated, it gives CASSLSGRDTEAFF.

The rearrangement links TRBV2 to TRBJ2-4; 9 bases match TRBD1. The CDR3 length is 14 residues. V lost 6 bases to trimming and J lost 8 bases; unmatched junction nucleotides: 8. Germline CDR1 reads SNHLY; CDR2 reads FYNNEI. CDR3 loop: CASSLGTGRDIQYF. The CDR3 region has the DNA TGTGCCAGCAGCCTCGGGACAGGGAGAGACATTCAGTACTTC.

J is TRBJ1-2 and V is TRBV30; 7 nucleotides match TRBD1. This CDR3 has 13 residues. V lost 1 base and J lost 8; bases outside the gene matches: 7. Per germline, CDR1 GTSNPN and CDR2 SVGIG (reference sequence). The chain's CDR3 is CAWSATGVGGYTF. The CDR3 DNA is TGTGCCTGGAGTGCAACAGGGGTTGGGGGCTACACCTTC.

The gene calls are TRBV4-2 and TRBJ1-1, with 10 bases aligning to TRBD1. Germline-derived CDR1 and CDR2 are LGHNA and YNFKEQ. V was pared by 0 bases and J by 6 bases, with 7 bases of the junction left unmatched. The CDR3 has 16 amino acids. The CDR3 nucleotides read TGTGCCAGCAGCCAAGACCGGGGGGACAGGGGCGCTGAAGCTTTCTTT. Encoded protein: CASSQDRGDRGAEAFF.

The V gene is TRBV27, the J gene TRBJ1-2; 7 positions agree with TRBD1. J lost 4 bases, V lost 9 bases, and 11 bases had no gene match. This CDR3 has 14 amino acids. CDR1 is MNHEY and CDR2 is SMNVEV in the germline V gene (reference sequence). In DNA form, the CDR3 reads TGTGCCAGTTCCCCTCTGGGACAGCCCTATGGCTACACCTTC. It yields the protein CASSPLGQPYGYTF.

The chain uses TRBV4-1 and TRBJ1-2, with D perhaps matching TRBD1 (5 bases). V dropped 0 bases and J dropped 4 bases, with 18 bases sitting between them. This CDR3 is 17 amino acids long. Germline V gives CDR1 MGHRA, CDR2 YSYEKL. CDR3: CASSQDLKGVGGYGYTF. The CDR3 DNA reads TGCGCCAGCAGCCAAGATCTCAAAGGAGTGGGGGGCTATGGCTACACCTTC.

The V gene is TRBV6-5, the J gene TRBJ2-7; 7 nucleotides align to TRBD2. The CDR3 is made up of 12 amino acids. V was pared by 8 bases and J by 2 bases, with 3 bases of the junction left unmatched. CDR1 and CDR2 (germline): MNHEY, SVGAGI. CDR3 bases: TGTGCCAGCGGGGCGGGGGCCTACGAGCAGTACTTC. Amino acid sequence: CASGAGAYEQYF.

The chain couples TRBV9 to TRBJ2-1; 13 bases are a match to TRBD2. The V gene end was trimmed by 4 bases and the J gene end by 6 bases; junction bases not matched to a gene: 4. The CDR3 spans 15 residues. The germline V gene has CDR1 SGDLS and CDR2 YYNGEE. The CDR3 bases are TGTGCCAGCAGCCCTCGGACTAGCGGGAGCAATGAGCAGTTCTTC. Translated, it gives CASSPRTSGSNEQFF.

The chain employs TRBV28 and TRBJ1-4; D uncertain. Trimming took off 8 bases at V and 7 bases at J, with 11 bases between the two ends. The CDR3 is 12 amino acids. From germline, CDR1 is MDHEN and CDR2 SYDVKM. In DNA, the CDR3 is TGTGCCAGCGGGTTGAGCGGTGAAAAACTGTTTTTT. Amino acid sequence: CASGLSGEKLFF.

The chain is built from TRBV10-2 and TRBJ2-1, with 13 bases fitting TRBD2. CDR3 length: 15 amino acids. The junction had 4 bases not matched to a gene; V was cut back by 6 bases and J by 5 bases. Germline V gives CDR1 WSHSY, CDR2 SAAADI. CDR3 residues: CASRTSGGPNNEQFF. DNA for the CDR3: TGCGCCAGCAGGACTAGCGGGGGGCCAAACAATGAGCAGTTCTTC.